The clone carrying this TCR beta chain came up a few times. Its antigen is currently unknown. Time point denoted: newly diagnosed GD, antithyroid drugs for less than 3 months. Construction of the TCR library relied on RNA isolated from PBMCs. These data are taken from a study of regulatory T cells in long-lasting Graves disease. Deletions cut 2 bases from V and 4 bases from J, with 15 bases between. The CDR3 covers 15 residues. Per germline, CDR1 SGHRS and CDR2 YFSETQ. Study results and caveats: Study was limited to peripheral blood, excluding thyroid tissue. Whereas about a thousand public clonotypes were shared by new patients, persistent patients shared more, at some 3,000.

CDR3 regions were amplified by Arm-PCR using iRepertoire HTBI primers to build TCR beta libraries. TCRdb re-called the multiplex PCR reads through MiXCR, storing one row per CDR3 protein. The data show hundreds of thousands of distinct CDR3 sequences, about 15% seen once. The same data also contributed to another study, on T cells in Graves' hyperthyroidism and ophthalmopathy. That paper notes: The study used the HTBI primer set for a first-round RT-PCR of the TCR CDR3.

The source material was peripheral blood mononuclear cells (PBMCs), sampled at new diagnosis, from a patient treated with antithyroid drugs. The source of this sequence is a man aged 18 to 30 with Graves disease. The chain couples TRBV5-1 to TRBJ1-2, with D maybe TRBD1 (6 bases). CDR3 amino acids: CASSLHGPDSYGYTF. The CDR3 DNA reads TGCGCCAGCAGCTTACACGGGCCGGACAGCTATGGCTACACCTTC.